Many counts were recorded for the clone carrying this T cell receptor (beta chain). Antigen: not known. Researchers made TCR beta libraries by using iRepertoire HTBI primers and running Arm-PCR on CDR3 regions. TCRdb re-derived calls from the multiplex PCR reads in MiXCR, one entry per CDR3 protein. The sample includes roughly 470,000 distinct CDR3 sequences, about a fifth of them seen just once. The entry originates in a study of regulatory T cells in long-lasting Graves disease. Study-level results: Study of thyroid tissue was not done, with only peripheral blood studied. Whereas roughly 1,000 public clonotypes were shared by new patients, persistent patients shared more, at over 2,500. The small sample size may have reduced accuracy.

Described time point: persistent/refractory GD, antithyroid drugs over 5 years with positive TRAb. PBMCs provided the RNA from which the TCR library was made. This TCR was recovered from a female donor with Graves disease. The source was peripheral blood mononuclear cells (PBMCs), collected when the disease was refractory, from a patient treated with antithyroid drugs.

Here the CDR3 DNA reads TGCGCCAGCAGTGAAGGGACTAGCGGACAAGAGACCCAGTACTTC. This codes for CASSEGTSGQETQYF. The genes are TRBV10-2 and TRBJ2-5; 11 nucleotides line up with TRBD2. V lost 3 bases and J lost 2; bases outside the gene matches: 2. The CDR3 is 15 residues long. The V gene's germline CDR1 is WSHSY and CDR2 SAAADI.